This TCR beta chain was sequenced during a study of regulatory T cells in long-lasting Graves disease. Study-level background: Antithyroid drugs had been given to newly diagnosed Graves' patients for under 3 months.

The ends were cut back, 5 bases at V and 7 bases at J, with 11 bases in the middle. From germline, CDR1 is GTSNPN and CDR2 SVGIG (reference sequence). The CDR3 spans 11 residues. Relying on iRepertoire HTBI primers and Arm-PCR of CDR3 regions, the team built TCR beta libraries. TCRdb reprocessed the multiplex PCR reads via MiXCR and lists one record per CDR3 protein. This table holds 450,000 to 500,000 distinct CDR3 sequences, roughly 17% found once. Study findings and constraints: Among samples with persistent disease, TRBV28, TRBJ1-2 and TRBJ2-5 were favored. Few sampled subjects may have lowered accuracy.

This clonotype was recorded at least ten times. The antigen is undetermined. As to time point: newly diagnosed GD, antithyroid drugs for less than 3 months. RNA isolated from PBMCs was used to make the TCR library. This sample also belongs to another study, concerning T cells in Graves' hyperthyroidism and ophthalmopathy. As that study records: An initial round of RT-PCR targeting the TCR CDR3 relied on the HTBI primer set.

This sequence joins TRBV30 and TRBJ1-1; a possible D gene is TRBD1 (5 bases). This TCR came from a middle-aged man with Graves disease. The source material was peripheral blood mononuclear cells (PBMCs), sampled at new diagnosis, from a patient treated with antithyroid drugs. The CDR3 DNA reads as TGTGCCTGGGTGGGGGTTTATGAAGCTTTCTTT. Its translation: CAWVGVYEAFF.